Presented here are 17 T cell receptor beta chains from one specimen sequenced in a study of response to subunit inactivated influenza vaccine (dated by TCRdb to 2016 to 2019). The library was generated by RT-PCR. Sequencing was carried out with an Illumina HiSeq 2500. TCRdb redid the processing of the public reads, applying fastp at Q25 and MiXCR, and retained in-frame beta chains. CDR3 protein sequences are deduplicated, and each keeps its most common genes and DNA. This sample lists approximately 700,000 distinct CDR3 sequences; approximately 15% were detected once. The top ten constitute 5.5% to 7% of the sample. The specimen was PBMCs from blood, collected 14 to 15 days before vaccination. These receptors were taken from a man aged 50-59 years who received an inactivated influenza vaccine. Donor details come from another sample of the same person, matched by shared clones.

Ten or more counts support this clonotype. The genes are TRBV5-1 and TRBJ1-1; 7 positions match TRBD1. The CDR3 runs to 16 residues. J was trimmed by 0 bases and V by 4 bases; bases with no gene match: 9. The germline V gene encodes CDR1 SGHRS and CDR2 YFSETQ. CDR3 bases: TGCGCCAGCAGCCGGGACGGACAGGCCTTGAACACTGAAGCTTTCTTT. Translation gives CASSRDGQALNTEAFF.

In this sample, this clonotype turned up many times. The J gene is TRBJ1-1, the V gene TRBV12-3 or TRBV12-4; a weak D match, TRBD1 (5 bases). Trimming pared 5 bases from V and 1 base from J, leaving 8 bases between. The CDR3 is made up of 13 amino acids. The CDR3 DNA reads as TGTGCCAGCAGTCGACAGACGAACACTGAAGCTTTCTTT. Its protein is CASSRQTNTEAFF.

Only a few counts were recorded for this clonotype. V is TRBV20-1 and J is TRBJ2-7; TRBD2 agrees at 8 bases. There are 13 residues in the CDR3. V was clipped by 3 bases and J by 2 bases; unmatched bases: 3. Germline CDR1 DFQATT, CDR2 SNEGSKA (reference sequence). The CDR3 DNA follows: TGCAGTGCTAGCGGGCGGGAGGCCTACGAGCAGTACTTC. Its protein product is CSASGREAYEQYF.

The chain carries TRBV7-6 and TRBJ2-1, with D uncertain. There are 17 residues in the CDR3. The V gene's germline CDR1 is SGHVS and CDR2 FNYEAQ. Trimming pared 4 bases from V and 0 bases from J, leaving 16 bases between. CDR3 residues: CASSSPDFLSSYNEQFF. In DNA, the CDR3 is TGTGCCAGCAGCTCACCCGACTTTCTGAGCTCCTACAATGAGCAGTTCTTC.

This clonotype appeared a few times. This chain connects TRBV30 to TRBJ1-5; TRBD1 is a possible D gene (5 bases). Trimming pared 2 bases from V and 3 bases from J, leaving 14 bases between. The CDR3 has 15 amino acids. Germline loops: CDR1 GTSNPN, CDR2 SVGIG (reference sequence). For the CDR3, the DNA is TGTGCCTGGAGTCCCATCGACAGTCTCAATCAGCCCCAGCATTTT. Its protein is CAWSPIDSLNQPQHF.

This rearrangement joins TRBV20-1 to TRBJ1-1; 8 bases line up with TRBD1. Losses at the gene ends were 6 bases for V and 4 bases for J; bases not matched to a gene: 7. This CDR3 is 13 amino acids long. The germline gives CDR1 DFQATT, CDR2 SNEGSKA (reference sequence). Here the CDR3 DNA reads TGCAGTGCAGAGACAGGGGTCTCCACTGAAGCTTTCTTT. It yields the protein CSAETGVSTEAFF.

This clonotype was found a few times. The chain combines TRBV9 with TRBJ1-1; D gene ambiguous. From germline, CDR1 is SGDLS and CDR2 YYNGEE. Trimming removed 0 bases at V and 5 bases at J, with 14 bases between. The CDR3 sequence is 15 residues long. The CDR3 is CASSVATEGWTEAFF. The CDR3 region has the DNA TGTGCCAGCAGCGTAGCTACTGAGGGATGGACTGAAGCTTTCTTT.

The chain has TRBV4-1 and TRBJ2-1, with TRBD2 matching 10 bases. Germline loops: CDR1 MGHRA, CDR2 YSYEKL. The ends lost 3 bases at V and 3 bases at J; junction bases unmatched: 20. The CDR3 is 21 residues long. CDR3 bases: TGCGCCAGCAGCCATCCTCGGGCTAGCGGGAGTCCCTTCAGAGTCTACAATGAGCAGTTCTTC. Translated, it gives CASSHPRASGSPFRVYNEQFF.

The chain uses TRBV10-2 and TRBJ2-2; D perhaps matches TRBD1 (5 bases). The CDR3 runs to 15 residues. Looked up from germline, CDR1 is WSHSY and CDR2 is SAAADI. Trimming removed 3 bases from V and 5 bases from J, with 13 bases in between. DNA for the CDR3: TGCGCCAGCAGTGATTGGGGCGTCGTAACCGGGGAGCTGTTTTTT. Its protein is CASSDWGVVTGELFF.

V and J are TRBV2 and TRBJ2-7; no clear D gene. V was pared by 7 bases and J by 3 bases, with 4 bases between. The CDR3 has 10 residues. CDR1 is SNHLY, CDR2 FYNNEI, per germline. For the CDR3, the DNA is TGTGCCAGCAAGGTCTACGAGCAGTACTTC. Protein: CASKVYEQYF. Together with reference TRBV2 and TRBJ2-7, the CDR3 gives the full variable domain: EPEVTQTPSHQVTQMGQEVILRCVPISNHLYFYWYRQILGQKVEFLVSFYNNEISEKSEIFDDQFSVERPDGSNFTLKIRSTKLEDSAMYFCASKVYEQYFGPGTRLTVT.

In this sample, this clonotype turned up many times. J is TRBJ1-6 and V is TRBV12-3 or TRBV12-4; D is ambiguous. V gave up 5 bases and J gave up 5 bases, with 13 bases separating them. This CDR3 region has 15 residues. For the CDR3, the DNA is TGTGCCAGCAGTATTGTGGGTATTGATAATTCACCCCTCCACTTT. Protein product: CASSIVGIDNSPLHF.

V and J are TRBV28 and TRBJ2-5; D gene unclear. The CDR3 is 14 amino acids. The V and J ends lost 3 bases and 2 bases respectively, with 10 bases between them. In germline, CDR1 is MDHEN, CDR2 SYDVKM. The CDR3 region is CASSLPEVQETQYF. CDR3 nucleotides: TGTGCCAGCAGTTTGCCAGAAGTTCAAGAGACCCAGTACTTC.

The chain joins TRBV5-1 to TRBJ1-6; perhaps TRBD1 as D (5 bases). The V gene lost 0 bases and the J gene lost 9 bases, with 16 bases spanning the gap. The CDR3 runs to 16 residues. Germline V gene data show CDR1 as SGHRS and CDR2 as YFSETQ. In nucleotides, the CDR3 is TGCGCCAGCAGCTTGGACGTACAAGGGACCCCTTCACCCCTCCACTTT. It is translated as CASSLDVQGTPSPLHF.

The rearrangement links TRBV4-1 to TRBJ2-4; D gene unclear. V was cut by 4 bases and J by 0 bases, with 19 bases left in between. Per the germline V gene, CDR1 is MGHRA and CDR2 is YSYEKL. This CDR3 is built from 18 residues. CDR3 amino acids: CASSPTILQSLAKNIQYF. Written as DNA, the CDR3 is TGCGCCAGCAGCCCTACTATCCTACAAAGCCTAGCCAAAAACATTCAGTACTTC.

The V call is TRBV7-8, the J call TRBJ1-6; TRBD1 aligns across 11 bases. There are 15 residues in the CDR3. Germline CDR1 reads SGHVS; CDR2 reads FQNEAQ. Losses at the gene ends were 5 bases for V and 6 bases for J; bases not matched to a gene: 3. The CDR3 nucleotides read TGTGCCAGCAGCGAAGGGACAGGGGGTAATTCACCCCTCCACTTT. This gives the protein CASSEGTGGNSPLHF.

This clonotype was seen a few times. CDR3 protein: CASSQGRGTTYEQYF. The CDR3 region has the DNA TGCGCCAGCAGCCAAGGGCGGGGGACTACCTACGAGCAGTACTTC. This chain links TRBV4-1 with TRBJ2-7; 7 positions agree with TRBD2. Germline assignment: CDR1 MGHRA and CDR2 YSYEKL. V lost 1 base, J lost 2 bases, and 5 bases stayed unmatched. This CDR3 has 15 amino acids.

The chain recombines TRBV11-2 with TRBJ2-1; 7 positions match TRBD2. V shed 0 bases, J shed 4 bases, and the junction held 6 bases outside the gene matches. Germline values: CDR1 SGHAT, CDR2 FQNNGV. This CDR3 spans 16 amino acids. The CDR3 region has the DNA TGTGCCAGCAGCTTAGAGAGGCGGGGGACTTACAATGAGCAGTTCTTC. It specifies CASSLERRGTYNEQFF.